The T cell receptor (beta chain) under discussion was sequenced for a study of cytomegalovirus exposure and HLA in healthy donors. Study as a whole: Of all 400 or so donors who were genotyped, roughly 83% belonged to the Caucasian-associated ancestry cluster.

Concerning this clone: Its antigen is unknown.

General study results and limits: CMV antigen specificity was confirmed in vitro for a few CMV-associated chains. Most TCR sequences were seen very rarely across donors, but some public TCRs occurred in many. Among the sequence variants, a highly shared cluster was likely an artifact of sequencing.

The PCR employed 60 Vbeta primers together with 13 Jbeta primers. Produced via immunoSEQ multiplex PCR; TCRdb's table is partial and in-frame only. The repertoire has 100,000 or so clones, roughly 79% of them found once; the top ten carry about 5.8%. The sequencing sample was made of PBMCs. The source of this sequence is a male donor in good health and CMV-seronegative.

As DNA, the CDR3 is TGCGCCAGCAGTGAGGGGACAGGGAGGATTGGAAACACCATATATTTT. Encoded protein: CASSEGTGRIGNTIYF. The V call is TRBV10-2, the J call TRBJ1-3, with 9 bases identical to TRBD1. This CDR3 contains 16 residues. Per the germline V gene, CDR1 is WSHSY and CDR2 is SAAADI. Trimming cost V 2 bases and J 3 bases; bases outside gene matches: 5.